This passage covers 9 T cell receptor beta chains from one sample sequenced in a study of T cell responses to AZD1222 COVID-19 vaccine. The data were produced by immunoSEQ multiplex PCR, yet TCRdb's version contains in-frame clones alone and is incomplete. This repertoire shows some 84,000 clones, approximately 90% found once; its top ten account for about 9.9%. The sample was peripheral blood, taken 28 days after the second AZD1222 dose. These receptors were collected from an adult who received the AZD1222 COVID-19 vaccine.

This clone was observed a single time. V is TRBV30 and J is TRBJ1-1; perhaps TRBD1 as D (6 bases). Per the germline V gene, CDR1 is GTSNPN and CDR2 is SVGIG (reference sequence). The CDR3 totals 15 residues. Trimming took 3 bases from V and 1 from J, leaving 15 bases between them. The CDR3 DNA follows: TGTGCCTGGAGGAGATGGGGGCCGGGGAACACTGAAGCTTTCTTT. As protein: CAWRRWGPGNTEAFF.

The chain recombines TRBV6-6 with TRBJ1-6; D unclear. The V gene lost 6 bases and the J gene lost 7 bases, with 19 bases spanning the gap. Germline V gives CDR1 MNHNY, CDR2 SVGAGI (reference sequence). The CDR3 is 16 amino acids. CDR3 bases: TGTGCCAGCAGCACCGATCCGGACCGGGGAAATTCACCCCTCCACTTT. This sequence encodes CASSTDPDRGNSPLHF.

The rearrangement joins TRBV7-2 to TRBJ2-3, with TRBD1 identical over 7 bases. This CDR3 region has 18 residues. Trimming cost V 5 bases and J 0 bases; bases outside gene matches: 14. Looked up from germline, CDR1 is SGHTA and CDR2 is FQGNSA. This CDR3 reads CASSIRGRRGFSTDTQYF. CDR3 bases: TGTGCCAGCAGCATTAGGGGCCGCAGGGGGTTTAGCACAGATACGCAGTATTTT.

This chain uses TRBV7-3 with TRBJ2-3; maybe TRBD2 (6 bases). CDR1 is SGHTA and CDR2 is FQGTGA in the germline V gene. The CDR3 contains 16 residues. The V and J ends lost 3 bases and 1 base respectively, with 14 bases between them. This chain's CDR3 is CASSLAPRGGTDTQYF. In DNA, the CDR3 is TGTGCCAGCAGCTTGGCACCGCGGGGCGGCACAGATACGCAGTATTTT.

V gene TRBV19 combines with J gene TRBJ1-2; weak D call: TRBD1 (5 bases). CDR1 and CDR2 from the germline V gene are LNHDA and SQIVND (reference sequence). This CDR3 comprises 13 residues. V lost 8 bases and J 2 bases, leaving 12 bases between the germline ends. The CDR3 spells CASSPDRNYGYTF. In DNA form, the CDR3 reads TGTGCCAGTTCTCCAGACAGAAACTATGGCTACACCTTC.

The chain links TRBV30 to TRBJ2-1, with a weak D call TRBD2 (5 bases). Trimming cost V 0 bases and J 3 bases, with 9 bases left between them. Germline V gives CDR1 GTSNPN, CDR2 SVGIG (reference sequence). The CDR3 totals 14 residues. Here the CDR3 reads CAWSVRRGYNEQFF. CDR3 coding DNA: TGTGCCTGGAGTGTACGTCGGGGCTACAATGAGCAGTTCTTC. The variable domain in full, with the rest retrieved from reference TRBV30 and TRBJ2-1, is SQTIHQWPATLVQPVGSPLSLECTVEGTSNPNLYWYRQAAGRGLQLLFYSVGIGQISSEVPQNLSASRPQDRQFILSSKKLLLSDSGFYLCAWSVRRGYNEQFFGPGTRLTVL.

This rearrangement joins TRBV5-1 to TRBJ2-1, with D perhaps matching TRBD1 (6 bases). The CDR3 has 15 amino acids. Per the germline V gene, CDR1 is SGHRS and CDR2 is YFSETQ. The V and J ends lost 5 bases and 0 bases respectively, with 12 bases between them. The CDR3 DNA sequence: TGCGCCAGCAGGGCAGGGGACGCCTCCTACAATGAGCAGTTCTTC. Amino acids: CASRAGDASYNEQFF.

The rearrangement joins TRBV20-1 to TRBJ2-3, with D uncertain. The ends were cut back, 3 bases at V and 0 bases at J, with 13 bases in the middle. From germline, CDR1 is DFQATT and CDR2 SNEGSKA (reference sequence). This CDR3 is built from 15 residues. The CDR3 spells CSASSGPDSTDTQYF. CDR3 nucleotides: TGCAGTGCTAGTTCTGGACCGGATAGCACAGATACGCAGTATTTT.

The CDR3 region has the DNA TGTGCCAGCGGCGCGGGGGCCGGATGGTTGAATGAGCAGTTCTTC. Protein sequence: CASGAGAGWLNEQFF. The genes are TRBV6-5 and TRBJ2-1, with D possibly matching TRBD2 (7 bases). V was pared by 8 bases and J by 7 bases, with 21 bases between. The CDR3 spans 15 residues. Germline assignment: CDR1 MNHEY and CDR2 SVGAGI.